There are a few counts of the clone carrying this TCR beta chain. This sample stems from a study of blood T cell repertoires in COVID-19. Study background: COVID-19 samples collected from the United States, Italy and Spain covered acute and convalescent phases.

How the authors handled the data: Amplification of reference gene primers provided the estimated nucleated cell counts. Profiling relied on immunoSEQ multiplex PCR, and the TCRdb table lists in-frame clones only, not all of them. V, J and clone size were drawn from that table, and D and trimming were deduced from the DNA. This sample has 150,000 to 180,000 clones, with about 80% found just once. Germline loops: CDR1 MNHEY, CDR2 SMNVEV (reference sequence). V shed 6 bases and J 0 bases; nucleotides not matched to a gene: 7. The CDR3 runs 16 residues. This receptor was taken from a woman aged 60-70 years with COVID-19, enrolled during active disease. The sequencing input was peripheral blood. The gene calls are TRBV27 and TRBJ2-2; TRBD1 aligns across 7 bases. Here the CDR3 reads CASSLRTGPNTGELFF. As DNA, the CDR3 is TGTGCCAGCAGCTTGAGGACAGGCCCGAACACCGGGGAGCTGTTTTTT.